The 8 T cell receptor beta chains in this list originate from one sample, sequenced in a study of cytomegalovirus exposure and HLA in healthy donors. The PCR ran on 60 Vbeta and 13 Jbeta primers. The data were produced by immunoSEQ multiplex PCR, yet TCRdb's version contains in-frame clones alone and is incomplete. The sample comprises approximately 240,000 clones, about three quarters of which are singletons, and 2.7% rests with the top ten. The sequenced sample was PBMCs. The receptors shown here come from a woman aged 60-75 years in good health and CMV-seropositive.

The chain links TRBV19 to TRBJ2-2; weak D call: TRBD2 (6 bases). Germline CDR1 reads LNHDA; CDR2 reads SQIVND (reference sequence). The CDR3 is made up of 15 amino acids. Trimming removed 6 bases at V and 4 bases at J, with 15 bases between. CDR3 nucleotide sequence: TGTGCCAGTAGACCAAGGGGAGCGGGCACCGGGGAGCTGTTTTTT. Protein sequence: CASRPRGAGTGELFF. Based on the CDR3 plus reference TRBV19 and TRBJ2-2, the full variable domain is DGGITQSPKYLFRKEGQNVTLSCEQNLNHDAMYWYRQDPGQGLRLIYYSQIVNDFQKGDIAEGYSVSREKKESFPLTVTSAQKNPTAFYLCASRPRGAGTGELFFGEGSRLTVL.

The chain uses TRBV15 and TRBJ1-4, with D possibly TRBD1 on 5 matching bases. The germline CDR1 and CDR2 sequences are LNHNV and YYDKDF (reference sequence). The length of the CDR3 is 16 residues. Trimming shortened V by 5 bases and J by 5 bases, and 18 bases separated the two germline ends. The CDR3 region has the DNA TGTGCCACCAGCCTACCCGTGGGGCAGCTAAATGAAAAACTGTTTTTT. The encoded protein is CATSLPVGQLNEKLFF.

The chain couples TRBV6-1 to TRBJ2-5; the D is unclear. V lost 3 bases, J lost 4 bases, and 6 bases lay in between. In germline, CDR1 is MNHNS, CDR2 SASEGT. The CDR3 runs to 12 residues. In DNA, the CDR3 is TGTGCCAGCAGTGAGAACAGAGAGACCCAGTACTTC. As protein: CASSENRETQYF.

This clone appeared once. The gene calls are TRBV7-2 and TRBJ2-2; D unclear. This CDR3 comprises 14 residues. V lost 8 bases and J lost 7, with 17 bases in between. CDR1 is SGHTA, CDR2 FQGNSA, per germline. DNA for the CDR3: TGTGCCAGCTTTCAAAATAGTGGTGGCGGGGAGCTGTTTTTT. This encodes CASFQNSGGGELFF.

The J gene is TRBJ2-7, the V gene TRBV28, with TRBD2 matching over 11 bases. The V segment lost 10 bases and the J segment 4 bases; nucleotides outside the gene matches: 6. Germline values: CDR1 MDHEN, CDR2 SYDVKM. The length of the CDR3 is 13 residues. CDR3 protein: CATLAGGPYEQYF. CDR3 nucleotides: TGTGCCACCTTAGCGGGAGGGCCGTACGAGCAGTACTTC.

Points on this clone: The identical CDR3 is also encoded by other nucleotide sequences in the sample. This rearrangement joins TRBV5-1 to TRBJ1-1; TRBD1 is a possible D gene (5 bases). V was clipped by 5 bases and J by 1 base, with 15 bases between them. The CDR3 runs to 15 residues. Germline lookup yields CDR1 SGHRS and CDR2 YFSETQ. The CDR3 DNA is TGCGCCAGCAGGACCGGGGGGACGGAGAACACTGAAGCTTTCTTT. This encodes CASRTGGTENTEAFF.

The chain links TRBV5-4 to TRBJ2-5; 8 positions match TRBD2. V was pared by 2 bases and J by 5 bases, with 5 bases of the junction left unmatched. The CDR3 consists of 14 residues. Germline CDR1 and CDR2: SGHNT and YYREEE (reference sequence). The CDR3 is CASSLEAGVETQYF. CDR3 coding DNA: TGTGCCAGCAGCTTAGAAGCGGGAGTGGAGACCCAGTACTTC. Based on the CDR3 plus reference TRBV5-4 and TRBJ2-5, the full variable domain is ETGVTQSPTHLIKTRGQQVTLRCSSQSGHNTVSWYQQALGQGPQFIFQYYREEENGRGNFPPRFSGLQFPNYSSELNVNALELDDSALYLCASSLEAGVETQYFGPGTRLLVL.

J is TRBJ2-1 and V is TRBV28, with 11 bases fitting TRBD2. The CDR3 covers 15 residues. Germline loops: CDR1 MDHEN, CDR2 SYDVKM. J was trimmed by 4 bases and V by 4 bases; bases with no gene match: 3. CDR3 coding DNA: TGTGCCAGCAGTTCGGGGACTAGCGGTTACAATGAGCAGTTCTTC. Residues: CASSSGTSGYNEQFF.